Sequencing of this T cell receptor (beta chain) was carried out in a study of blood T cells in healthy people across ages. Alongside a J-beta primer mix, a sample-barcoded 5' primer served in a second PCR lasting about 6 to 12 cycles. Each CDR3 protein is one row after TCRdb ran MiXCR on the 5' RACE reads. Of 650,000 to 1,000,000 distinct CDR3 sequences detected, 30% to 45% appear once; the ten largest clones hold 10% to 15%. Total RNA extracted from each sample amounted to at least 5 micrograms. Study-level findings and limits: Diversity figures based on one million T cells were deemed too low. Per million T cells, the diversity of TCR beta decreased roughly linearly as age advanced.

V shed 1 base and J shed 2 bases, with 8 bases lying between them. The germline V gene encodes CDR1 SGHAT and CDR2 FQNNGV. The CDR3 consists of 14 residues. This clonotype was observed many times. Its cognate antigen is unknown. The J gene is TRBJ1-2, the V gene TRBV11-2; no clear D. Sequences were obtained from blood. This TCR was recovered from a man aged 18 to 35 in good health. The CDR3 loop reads CASSLGAVNYGYTF. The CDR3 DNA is TGTGCCAGCAGCTTAGGGGCGGTAAACTATGGCTACACCTTC. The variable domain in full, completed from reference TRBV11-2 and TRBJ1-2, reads EAGVAQSPRYKIIEKRQSVAFWCNPISGHATLYWYQQILGQGPKLLIQFQNNGVVDDSQLPKDRFSAERLKGVDSTLKIQPAKLEDSAVYLCASSLGAVNYGYTFGSGTRLTVV.